The entry that follows covers one TCR beta chain sequence. Its antigen is currently unknown. Other DNA sequences in this specimen translate into the identical CDR3. These data come from a study of shared clonotypes between healthy human individuals. Overall study results and limits: Clonotypes that were shared across a handful of donors made up around 5% of naive CD4 clonotypes. It was only blood that was sampled, and tissue repertoires likely differ.

This table comes from immunoSEQ multiplex PCR, and its TCRdb copy is limited to in-frame clones, with some not included. The sample has millions of clones; roughly 92% are singletons. Germline V gene lookup returns CDR1 SGHRS and CDR2 YFSETQ. The CDR3 is 14 residues long. Trimming removed 0 bases from V and 7 bases from J, with 11 bases in between. This chain uses TRBV5-1 with TRBJ2-1; the D is unclear. This TCR was sampled from a man aged 18 to 30 in good health. The source material was naive CD4+ T cells sorted from blood. Subset meaning: CD45RA+ positively selected. CDR3 loop: CASSLGGTGNEQFF. In nucleotides, the CDR3 is TGCGCCAGCAGCTTGGGGGGTACCGGAAATGAGCAGTTCTTC.